The clone carrying this T cell receptor beta chain was counted ten times or more. Its specificity is unknown. The data are from a study of early T cells in non-severe SARS-CoV-2 infection. In the study overall: Bulk RNA from unsorted whole blood was sequenced; chains were unpaired.

Findings of the study overall: Matching results from VDJdb favored anti-spike CD8 responses, leaving private and CD4 specificities undetected.

Attachment of unique molecular identifiers to individual cDNA molecules was performed. Using its own MiXCR run on the 5' RACE reads, TCRdb lists one record per CDR3 protein. The table records around 83,000 distinct CDR3 sequences, approximately 12% of them present only once. Germline assignment: CDR1 LNHDA and CDR2 SQIVND (reference sequence). The CDR3 extends over 17 amino acids. V shed 4 bases and J 4 bases; nucleotides not matched to a gene: 12. Sequenced here: whole blood, sampled at baseline. This receptor was taken from an adult who was a healthcare worker with PCR-confirmed SARS-CoV-2 infection or an uninfected control (not recorded which). The rearrangement uses TRBV19 and TRBJ2-1, with 8 bases that match TRBD2. The CDR3 reads CASSNPGLASTYNEQFF. The CDR3, as DNA: TGTGCCAGTAGTAACCCAGGACTAGCATCCACTTACAATGAGCAGTTCTTC.